This T cell receptor (beta chain) was sequenced for a study of blood T cell repertoires in COVID-19. Study at large: The United States, Italy and Spain supplied acute and convalescent COVID-19 samples. PBMCs, B-cell-depleted T cells, or T cells were the source of the cDNA or gDNA that made up the material.

Germline lookup yields CDR1 MNHEY and CDR2 SMNVEV (reference sequence). Trimming cost V 3 bases and J 1 base, with 7 bases left between them. The length of the CDR3 is 14 residues. This clone was seen once. The sample carries other DNA sequences with the same CDR3. In the source study's methods: Amplified reference gene primers provided the basis for estimating nucleated cell counts. TCRdb's copy holds only in-frame clones and misses some; the assay was immunoSEQ multiplex PCR. V, J and clone size reflect that table, while D and trimming were determined from the DNA. The sample gives more than 200,000 clones, about 80% of which show up once; approximately 9.1% is in the top ten.

The rearrangement links TRBV27 to TRBJ1-5, with a weak D call TRBD1 (5 bases). The TCR originated in a man at least 80 years old with acute or convalescent COVID-19. Sequenced input: peripheral blood. CDR3 nucleotides: TGTGCCAGCAGTTTGCAGGGAAGCAATCAGCCCCAGCATTTT. Translating gives CASSLQGSNQPQHF.